Given below is one T cell receptor beta chain in context. Assembly of TCR beta libraries relied on iRepertoire HTBI primers together with Arm-PCR of CDR3 regions. TCRdb processed the multiplex PCR reads anew with MiXCR; each CDR3 protein has one entry. The sample lists approximately 560,000 distinct CDR3 sequences; 15% to 20% were seen once. This sample was taken from a study of regulatory T cells in long-lasting Graves disease. Time point meaning: newly diagnosed GD, antithyroid drugs for less than 3 months. PBMCs were the source of the RNA used for TCR sequencing. These same records also appear under a second study, on T cells in Graves' hyperthyroidism and ophthalmopathy.

This receptor was taken from a man aged 18 to 29 with Graves disease. The input for sequencing was peripheral blood mononuclear cells (PBMCs), taken at new diagnosis, from a patient treated with antithyroid drugs.

The CDR3 bases are TGTGCCAGCAGTTACTCGGCTAGCGGGAGGGTGGTGAACACCGGGGAGCTGTTTTTT. It encodes CASSYSASGRVVNTGELFF. The V call is TRBV6-2 or TRBV6-3, the J call TRBJ2-2; TRBD2 matches 12 bases. CDR1 and CDR2 (germline): MNHEY, SVGEGT. V trimming: 0 bases; J trimming: 1 base; junction bases outside the gene matches: 6. The CDR3 length is 19 residues.